This entry features one T cell receptor beta chain sequence. Antigen: not known. CD4+ T cells that had been cultured provided DNA sequenced with the Oncomine TCR Beta short-read assay. Researchers extracted genomic DNA from CD4+ T cells that had been cultured. Using its own MiXCR run on the PCR reads, TCRdb lists one record per CDR3 protein. The repertoire holds 3,500 to 4,500 distinct CDR3 sequences, with about a fifth as singletons. The sample is drawn from a study of vaccination and CD4 T cells after COVID-19. At the level of the study: Overlapping spike pools from SARS-CoV-2 and HCoV-NL63, HCoV-OC43 and HCoV-229E served as culture stimuli.

Treatment indicated: roughly 10-day PBMC culture with coronavirus spike peptide pools or control peptides (ViraFEST assay). CDR1 LGHDT and CDR2 YNNKEL come from the germline V gene (reference sequence). V lost 4 bases to trimming and J lost 3 bases; unmatched junction nucleotides: 1. This CDR3 region has 13 residues. Overall study results and limits: The rise in median SARS-CoV-2-reactive clonotypes, from around 20 to 38, was not significant.

This rearrangement joins TRBV3-1 to TRBJ1-1; TRBD1 matches at 8 bases. The sample consisted of CD4+ T cells from blood, cultured in vitro. This TCR came from a human donor who had recovered from COVID-19. DNA of the CDR3: TGTGCCAGCAGCCTGACAGGGGACACTGAAGCTTTCTTT. Its translation is CASSLTGDTEAFF.